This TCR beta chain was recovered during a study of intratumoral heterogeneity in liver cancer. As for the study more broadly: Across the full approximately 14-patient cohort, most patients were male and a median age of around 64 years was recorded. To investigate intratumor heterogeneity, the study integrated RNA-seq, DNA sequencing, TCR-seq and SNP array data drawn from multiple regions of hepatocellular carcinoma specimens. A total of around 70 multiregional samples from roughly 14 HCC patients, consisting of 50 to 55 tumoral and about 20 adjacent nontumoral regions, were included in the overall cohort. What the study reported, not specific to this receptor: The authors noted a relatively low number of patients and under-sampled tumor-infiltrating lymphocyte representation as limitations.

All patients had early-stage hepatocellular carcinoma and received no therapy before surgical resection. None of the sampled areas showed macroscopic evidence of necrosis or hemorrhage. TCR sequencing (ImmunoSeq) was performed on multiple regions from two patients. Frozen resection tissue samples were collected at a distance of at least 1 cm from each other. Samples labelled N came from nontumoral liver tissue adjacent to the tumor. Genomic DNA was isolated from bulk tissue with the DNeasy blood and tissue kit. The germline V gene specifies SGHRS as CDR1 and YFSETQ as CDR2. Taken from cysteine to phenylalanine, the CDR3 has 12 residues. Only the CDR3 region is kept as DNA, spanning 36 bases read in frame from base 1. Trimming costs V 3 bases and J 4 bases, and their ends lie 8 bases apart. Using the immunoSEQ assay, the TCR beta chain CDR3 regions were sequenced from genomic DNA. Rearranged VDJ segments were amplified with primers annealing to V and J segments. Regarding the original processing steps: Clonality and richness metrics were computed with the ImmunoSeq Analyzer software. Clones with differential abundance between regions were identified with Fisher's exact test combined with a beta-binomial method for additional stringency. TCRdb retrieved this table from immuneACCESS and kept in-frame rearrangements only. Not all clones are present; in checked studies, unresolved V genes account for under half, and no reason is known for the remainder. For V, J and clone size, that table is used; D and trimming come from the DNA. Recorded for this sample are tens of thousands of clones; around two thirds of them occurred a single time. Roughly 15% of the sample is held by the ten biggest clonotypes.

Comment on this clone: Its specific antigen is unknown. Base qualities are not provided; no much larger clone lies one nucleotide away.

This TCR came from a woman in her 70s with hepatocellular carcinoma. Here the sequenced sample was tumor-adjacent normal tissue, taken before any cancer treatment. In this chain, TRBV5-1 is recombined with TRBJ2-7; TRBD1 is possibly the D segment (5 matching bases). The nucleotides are TGCGCCAGCAGCTCGCAGGGTTACGAGCAGTACTTC. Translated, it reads CASSSQGYEQYF.